This TCR beta chain was profiled in a study of OX40 agonist ivuxolimab in advanced cancers. Study conclusions and caveats: Clones of CD4+ and CD8+ blood T cells grew by week 6 at doses of 0.1 to 3.0 mg/kg. The mean number of expanded clones was higher in CD8+ T cells than in CD4+.

The repertoire was sequenced with immunoSEQ multiplex PCR; TCRdb's copy has only in-frame clones and lacks some. The sample yields some 35,000 clones, around 87% seen once. Points on this clone: The antigen remains unidentified.

The sequence derives from an adult with an advanced solid tumor such as melanoma, head and neck, liver or kidney cancer. Specimen: CD4+ or CD8+ T cells sorted from blood, collected in a trial of the OX40 agonist ivuxolimab.

The CDR3 is CASSPPGYRVRDNEQFF. DNA for the CDR3: TGTGCCAGCTCACCACCTGGTTACAGGGTACGGGACAATGAGCAGTTCTTC. V and J are TRBV18 and TRBJ2-1; TRBD1 is a possible D gene (6 bases). The V gene's germline CDR1 is KGHSH and CDR2 LQKENI. The CDR3 has 17 residues. Trimming took 0 bases from V and 5 from J, leaving 17 bases between them.